This T cell receptor beta chain stems from a study of OX40 agonist ivuxolimab in advanced cancers. Turning to the study itself: While on treatment, patients had intravenous ivuxolimab at 0.01 to 10 mg/kg every 2 weeks. The group had a mean age of around 60 years, ranged from about 23 to 79, and was 82.7% male.

The assay was immunoSEQ multiplex PCR, and TCRdb's table has in-frame clones only and misses some. The sample includes under 100,000 clones, around 78% of them seen just once. This sample comprised CD4+ or CD8+ T cells sorted from blood, obtained in a trial of the OX40 agonist ivuxolimab. This sequence was found in an adult with an advanced solid tumor such as melanoma, head and neck, liver or kidney cancer.

CDR3 sequence: CAISRGVQSFYEQYF. The CDR3 region has the DNA TGTGCCATCAGTAGGGGGGTACAGAGTTTTTACGAGCAGTACTTC. The chain combines TRBV10-3 with TRBJ2-7; D tentatively reads TRBD1 or TRBD2 (6 bases each). Trimming removed 5 bases at V and 4 bases at J, with 18 bases between. The germline V gene has CDR1 ENHRY and CDR2 SYGVKD. This CDR3 contains 15 residues.